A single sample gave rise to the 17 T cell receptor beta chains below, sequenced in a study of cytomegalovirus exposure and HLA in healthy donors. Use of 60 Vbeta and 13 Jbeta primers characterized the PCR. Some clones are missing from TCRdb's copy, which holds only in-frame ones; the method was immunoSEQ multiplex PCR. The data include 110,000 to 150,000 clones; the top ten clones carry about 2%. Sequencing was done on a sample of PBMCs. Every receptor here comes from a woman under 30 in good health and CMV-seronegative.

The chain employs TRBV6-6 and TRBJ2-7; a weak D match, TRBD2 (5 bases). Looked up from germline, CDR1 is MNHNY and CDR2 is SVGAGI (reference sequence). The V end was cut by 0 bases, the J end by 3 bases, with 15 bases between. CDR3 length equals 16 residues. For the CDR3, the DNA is TGTGCCAGCAGTTACTCTAAATGGGCAGGAGGCTACGAGCAGTACGTC. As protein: CASSYSKWAGGYEQYV.

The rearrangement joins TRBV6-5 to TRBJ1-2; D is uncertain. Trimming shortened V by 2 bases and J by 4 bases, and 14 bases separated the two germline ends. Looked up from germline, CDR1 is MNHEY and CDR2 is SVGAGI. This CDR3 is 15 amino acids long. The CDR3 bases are TGTGCCAGCAGTTACGGGGAGGGCTACGCCTATGGCTACACCTTC. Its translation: CASSYGEGYAYGYTF.

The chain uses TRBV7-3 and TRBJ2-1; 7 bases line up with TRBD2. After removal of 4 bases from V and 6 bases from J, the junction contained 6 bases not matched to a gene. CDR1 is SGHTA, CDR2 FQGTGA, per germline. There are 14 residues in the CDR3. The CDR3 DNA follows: TGTGCCAGCAGCTCCCCGGGGGGTAGCAATGAGCAGTTCTTC. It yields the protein CASSSPGGSNEQFF.

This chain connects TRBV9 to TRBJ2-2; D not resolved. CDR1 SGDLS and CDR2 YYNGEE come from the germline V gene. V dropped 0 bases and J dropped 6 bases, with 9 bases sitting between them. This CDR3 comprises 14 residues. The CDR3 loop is CASSVVSFPGELFF. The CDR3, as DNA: TGTGCCAGCAGCGTAGTTTCCTTTCCCGGGGAGCTGTTTTTT.

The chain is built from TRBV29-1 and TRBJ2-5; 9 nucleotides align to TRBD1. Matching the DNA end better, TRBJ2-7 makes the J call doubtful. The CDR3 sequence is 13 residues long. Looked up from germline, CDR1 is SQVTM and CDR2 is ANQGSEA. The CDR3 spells CSAGRGTGNEQYF. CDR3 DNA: TGCAGCGCGGGCCGTGGGACAGGGAACGAGCAGTACTTC.

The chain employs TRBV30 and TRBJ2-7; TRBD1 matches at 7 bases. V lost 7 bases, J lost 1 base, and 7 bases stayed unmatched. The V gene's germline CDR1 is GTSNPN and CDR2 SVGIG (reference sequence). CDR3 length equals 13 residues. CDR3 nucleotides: TGTGCCTATAGCCGGGACAGATCCTACGAGCAGTACTTC. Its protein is CAYSRDRSYEQYF.

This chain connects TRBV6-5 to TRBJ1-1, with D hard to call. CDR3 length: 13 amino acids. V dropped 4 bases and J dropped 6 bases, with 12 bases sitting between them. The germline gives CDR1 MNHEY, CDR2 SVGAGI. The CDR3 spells CASSSPLYPEAFF. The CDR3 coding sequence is TGTGCCAGCAGTTCCCCCCTTTATCCTGAAGCTTTCTTT.

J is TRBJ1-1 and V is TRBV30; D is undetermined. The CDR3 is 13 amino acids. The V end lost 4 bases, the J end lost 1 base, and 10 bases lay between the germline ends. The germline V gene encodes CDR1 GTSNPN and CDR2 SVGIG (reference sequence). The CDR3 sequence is CAWISRRNTEAFF. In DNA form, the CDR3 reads TGTGCCTGGATCTCTCGGAGGAACACTGAAGCTTTCTTT.

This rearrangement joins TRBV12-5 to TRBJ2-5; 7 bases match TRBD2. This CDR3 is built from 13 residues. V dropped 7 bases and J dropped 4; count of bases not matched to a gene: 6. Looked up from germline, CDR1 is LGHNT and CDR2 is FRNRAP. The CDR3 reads CASARREVETQYF. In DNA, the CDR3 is TGTGCTAGTGCCCGCCGGGAGGTAGAGACCCAGTACTTC.

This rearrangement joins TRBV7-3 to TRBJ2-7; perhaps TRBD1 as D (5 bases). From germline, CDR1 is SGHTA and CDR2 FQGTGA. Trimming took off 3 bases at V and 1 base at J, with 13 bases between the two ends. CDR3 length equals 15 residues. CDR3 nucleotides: TGTGCCAGCAGCTTTGGGGCACTGGGGTCCTACGAGCAGTACTTC. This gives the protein CASSFGALGSYEQYF. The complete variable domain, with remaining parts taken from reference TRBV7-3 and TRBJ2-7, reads GAGVSQTPSNKVTEKGKYVELRCDPISGHTALYWYRQSLGQGPEFLIYFQGTGAADDSGLPNDRFFAVRPEGSVSTLKIQRTERGDSAVYLCASSFGALGSYEQYFGPGTRLTVT.

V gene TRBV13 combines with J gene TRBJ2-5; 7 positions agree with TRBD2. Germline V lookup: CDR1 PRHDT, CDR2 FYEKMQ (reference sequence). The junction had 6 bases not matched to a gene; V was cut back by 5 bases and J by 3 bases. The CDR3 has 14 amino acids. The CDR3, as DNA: TGTGCCAGCAGCAGAAAGGGAGGGGAAGAGACCCAGTACTTC. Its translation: CASSRKGGEETQYF.

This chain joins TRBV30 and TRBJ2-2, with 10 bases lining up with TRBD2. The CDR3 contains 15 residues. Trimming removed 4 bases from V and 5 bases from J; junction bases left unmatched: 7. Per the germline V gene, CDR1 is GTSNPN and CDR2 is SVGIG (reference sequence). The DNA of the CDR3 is TGTGCCTGGAACCCTGGACTAGCGGATACCGGGGAGCTGTTTTTT. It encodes CAWNPGLADTGELFF.

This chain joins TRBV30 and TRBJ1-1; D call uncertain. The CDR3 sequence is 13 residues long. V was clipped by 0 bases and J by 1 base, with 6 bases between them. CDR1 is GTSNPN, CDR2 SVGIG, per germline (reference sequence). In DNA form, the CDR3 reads TGTGCCTGGAGTGTACACCAGAACACTGAAGCTTTCTTT. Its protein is CAWSVHQNTEAFF.

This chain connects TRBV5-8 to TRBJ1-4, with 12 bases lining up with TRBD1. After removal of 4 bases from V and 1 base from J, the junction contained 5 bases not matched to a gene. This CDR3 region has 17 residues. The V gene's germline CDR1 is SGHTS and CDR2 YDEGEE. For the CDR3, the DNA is TGTGCCAGCAGCCGGGGACAGGGGGCGAGAACTAATGAAAAACTGTTTTTT. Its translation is CASSRGQGARTNEKLFF.

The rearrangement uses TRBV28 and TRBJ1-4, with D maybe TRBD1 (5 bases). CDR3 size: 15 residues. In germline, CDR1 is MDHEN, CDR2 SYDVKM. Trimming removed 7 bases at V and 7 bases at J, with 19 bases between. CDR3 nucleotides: TGTGCCAGCAACTTGGGGGGGGGATATGGTGAAAAACTGTTTTTT. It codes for CASNLGGGYGEKLFF.

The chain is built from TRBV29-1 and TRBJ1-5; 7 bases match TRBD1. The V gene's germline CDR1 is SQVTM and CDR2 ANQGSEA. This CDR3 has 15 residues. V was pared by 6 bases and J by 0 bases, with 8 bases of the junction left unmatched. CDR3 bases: TGCAGCGTCTCCGGGACAGATAATAGCAATCAGCCCCAGCATTTT. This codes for CSVSGTDNSNQPQHF.

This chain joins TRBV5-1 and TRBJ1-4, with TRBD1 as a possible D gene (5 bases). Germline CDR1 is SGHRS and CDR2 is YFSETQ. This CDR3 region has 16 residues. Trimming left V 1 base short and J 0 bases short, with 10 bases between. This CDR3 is CASSLTGPTTNEKLFF. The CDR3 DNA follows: TGCGCCAGCAGCTTGACAGGCCCCACAACTAATGAAAAACTGTTTTTT.